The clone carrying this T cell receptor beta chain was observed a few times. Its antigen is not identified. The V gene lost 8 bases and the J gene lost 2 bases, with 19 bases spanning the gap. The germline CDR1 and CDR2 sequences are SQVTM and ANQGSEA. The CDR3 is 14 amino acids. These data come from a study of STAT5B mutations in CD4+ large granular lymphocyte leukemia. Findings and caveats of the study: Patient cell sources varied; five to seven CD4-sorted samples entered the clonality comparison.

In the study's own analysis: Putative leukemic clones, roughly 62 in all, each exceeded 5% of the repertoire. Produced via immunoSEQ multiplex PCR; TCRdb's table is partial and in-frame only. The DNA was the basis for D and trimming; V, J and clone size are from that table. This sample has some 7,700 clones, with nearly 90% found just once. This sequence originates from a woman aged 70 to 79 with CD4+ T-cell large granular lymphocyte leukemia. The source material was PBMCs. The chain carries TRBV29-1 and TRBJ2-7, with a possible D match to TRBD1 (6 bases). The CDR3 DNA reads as TGCAGCACGGGAATCTGGGGACACCCCTACGAGCAGTACTTC. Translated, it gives CSTGIWGHPYEQYF.